Below, one TCR beta chain is given with its context. Its antigen is not known. The sample belongs to a study of cytomegalovirus exposure and HLA in healthy donors. The overall study: Clustering assigned about four fifths of the approximately 400 genotyped donors to the Caucasian-associated ancestry cluster. Findings and limits, study-wide: For most TCR beta V segments, an earlier analysis put the productive rate at about 87% or about 30% of the time. Most observed TCR sequences were rare, whereas some public TCRs were detected in many donors. As a later analysis showed, a missense DCLRE1C variant was linked to trimming of TCR beta V- and J-genes.

Use of 60 Vbeta and 13 Jbeta primers characterized the PCR. Produced via immunoSEQ multiplex PCR; TCRdb's table is partial and in-frame only. The sample holds about 130,000 clones, 75% to 85% seen once. Sample: PBMCs. The clonotype comes from a middle-aged man in good health and CMV-seronegative.

CDR3 coding DNA: TGTGCCAGCAGCTTGGTACGGGGTAGCTATGAGCAGTTCTTC. Its translation: CASSLVRGSYEQFF. The chain employs TRBV5-6 and TRBJ2-1; a possible D gene is TRBD2 (5 bases). Per germline, CDR1 SGHDT and CDR2 YYEEEE. This CDR3 region has 14 residues. Trimming removed 0 bases at V and 8 bases at J, with 12 bases between.